One and the same sample provided the 10 T cell receptor beta chains below, sequenced in a study of blood T cell repertoires in COVID-19. Sequencing used immunoSEQ multiplex PCR; TCRdb keeps in-frame clones, though not all of them. The sample has 150,000 or so clones, around four fifths seen once. The specimen was peripheral blood. These receptors came from a man between 65 and 85 years old who had recovered from COVID-19.

This chain connects TRBV2 to TRBJ2-5; D is ambiguous. V lost 4 bases and J lost 1, with 7 bases in between. This CDR3 comprises 13 residues. Germline V lookup: CDR1 SNHLY, CDR2 FYNNEI. The chain's CDR3 is CASSVVLQETQYF. DNA for the CDR3: TGTGCCAGCAGTGTCGTCCTCCAAGAGACCCAGTACTTC. Full variable domain (rest looked up from reference TRBV2 and TRBJ2-5): EPEVTQTPSHQVTQMGQEVILRCVPISNHLYFYWYRQILGQKVEFLVSFYNNEISEKSEIFDDQFSVERPDGSNFTLKIRSTKLEDSAMYFCASSVVLQETQYFGPGTRLLVL.

The chain recombines TRBV4-1 with TRBJ2-7, with a possible D match to TRBD2 (5 bases). V shed 1 base and J shed 6 bases, with 10 bases lying between them. Per germline, CDR1 MGHRA and CDR2 YSYEKL. CDR3 length: 13 amino acids. CDR3 amino acids: CASSQAPRGEQYF. As DNA, the CDR3 is TGCGCCAGCAGCCAAGCCCCCCGGGGCGAGCAGTACTTC.

This clone turned up a few times. The chain links TRBV5-1 to TRBJ2-1, with a tentative D call TRBD2 (6 bases). This CDR3 is 15 amino acids long. The germline CDR1 and CDR2 sequences are SGHRS and YFSETQ. V lost 0 bases and J lost 5, with 12 bases in between. CDR3 amino acids: CASSLAGTWDNEQFF. The CDR3 DNA reads as TGCGCCAGCAGCTTGGCTGGGACTTGGGACAATGAGCAGTTCTTC.

This clone was picked up one time. The genes are TRBV5-1 and TRBJ2-5; the match to TRBD1 covers 11 bases. CDR1 and CDR2 from the germline V gene are SGHRS and YFSETQ. The CDR3 contains 17 residues. The junction had 8 bases not matched to a gene; V was cut back by 4 bases and J by 0 bases. The CDR3 is CASSAGQGDMYQETQYF. In DNA, the CDR3 is TGCGCCAGCAGCGCGGGACAGGGGGATATGTACCAAGAGACCCAGTACTTC.

In this sample, this clone turned up once. The CDR3 DNA reads as TGTGCCACCAGTGACTCCCGGGGGGGTCAGGCAGATACGCAGTATTTT. Its protein product is CATSDSRGGQADTQYF. The chain uses TRBV24-1 and TRBJ2-3; TRBD2 matches at 8 bases. The CDR3 length is 16 residues. V lost 4 bases, J lost 4 bases, and 9 bases stayed unmatched. Germline CDR1 is KGHDR and CDR2 is SFDVKD.

This sequence joins TRBV25-1 and TRBJ1-4; D gene ambiguous. This CDR3 has 14 amino acids. Trimming cost V 5 bases and J 0 bases, with 7 bases left between them. CDR1 and CDR2 from the germline V gene are MGHDK and SYGVNS. The CDR3 nucleotides are TGTGCCAGCAGTTCAACAACAACTAATGAAAAACTGTTTTTT. This codes for CASSSTTTNEKLFF.

The rearrangement joins TRBV7-2 to TRBJ2-3, with 10 bases fitting TRBD2. Germline CDR1 and CDR2: SGHTA and FQGNSA. The CDR3 is 16 residues long. Losses at the gene ends were 0 bases for V and 4 bases for J; bases not matched to a gene: 4. Here the CDR3 reads CASSLASGREADTQYF. The CDR3, as DNA: TGTGCCAGCAGCTTAGCGAGCGGGAGGGAGGCAGATACGCAGTATTTT.

CDR3 region: CASSPGTTAYGYTF. Written as DNA, the CDR3 is TGTGCCAGCTCACCGGGAACGACAGCATATGGCTACACCTTC. The genes are TRBV18 and TRBJ1-2, with TRBD1 as a possible D gene (5 bases). This CDR3 comprises 14 residues. V was pared by 3 bases and J by 5 bases, with 13 bases between. Germline CDR1 KGHSH, CDR2 LQKENI.

The chain recombines TRBV3-1 (or the pseudogene TRBV3-2) with TRBJ1-1; possibly TRBD1 for D (5 bases). The germline V and J ends were trimmed by 1 base and 3 bases, with 9 bases remaining between them. The germline V gene has CDR1 LGHDT and CDR2 YNNKEL (reference sequence). The CDR3 has 14 amino acids. This chain's CDR3 is CASSQAGGDTEAFF. The CDR3 nucleotides are TGTGCCAGCAGCCAAGCCGGGGGGGACACTGAAGCTTTCTTT.

The rearrangement links TRBV5-4 to TRBJ2-2, with D tentatively TRBD1 (7 bases). The CDR3 totals 15 residues. Germline V lookup: CDR1 SGHNT, CDR2 YYREEE (reference sequence). V lost 4 bases to trimming and J lost 4 bases, with 14 bases between them. CDR3 sequence: CASSTGGTATGELFF. Written as DNA, the CDR3 is TGTGCCAGCAGCACCGGCGGGACAGCCACCGGGGAGCTGTTTTTT.